The clone carrying this TCR beta chain was counted between two and nine times. The assay was immunoSEQ multiplex PCR, and TCRdb's table has in-frame clones only and misses some. This sample has fewer than 300,000 clones; roughly 87% occur once, and the top ten carry about 8.6%. The data derive from a study of blood T cell repertoires in COVID-19. Study overall: The United States, Italy and Spain were the sources of the acute and convalescent COVID-19 samples.

V gave up 5 bases and J gave up 4 bases; unmatched junction bases: 2. This CDR3 comprises 14 residues. Per germline, CDR1 MNHEY and CDR2 SMNVEV (reference sequence). The sample consisted of peripheral blood. The V gene is TRBV27, the J gene TRBJ1-1; 12 bases are shared with TRBD1. The sequence was obtained from a man between 18 and 29 years old with active or convalescent COVID-19. The CDR3 DNA sequence: TGTGCCAGCAGTCTGGGACAGGGGGCCACTGAAGCTTTCTTT. This encodes CASSLGQGATEAFF.